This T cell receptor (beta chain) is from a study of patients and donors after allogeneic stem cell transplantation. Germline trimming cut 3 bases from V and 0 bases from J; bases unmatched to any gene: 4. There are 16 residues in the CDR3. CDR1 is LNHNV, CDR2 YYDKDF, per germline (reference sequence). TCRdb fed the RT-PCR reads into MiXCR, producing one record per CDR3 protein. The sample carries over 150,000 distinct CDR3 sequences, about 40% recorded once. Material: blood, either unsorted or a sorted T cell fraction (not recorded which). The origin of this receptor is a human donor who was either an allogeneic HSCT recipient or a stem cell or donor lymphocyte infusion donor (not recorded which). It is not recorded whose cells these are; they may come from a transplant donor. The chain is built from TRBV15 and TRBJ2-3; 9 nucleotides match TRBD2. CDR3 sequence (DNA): TGTGCCACCAGCAGCGGACTAGCGCTTAGCACAGATACGCAGTATTTT. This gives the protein CATSSGLALSTDTQYF.